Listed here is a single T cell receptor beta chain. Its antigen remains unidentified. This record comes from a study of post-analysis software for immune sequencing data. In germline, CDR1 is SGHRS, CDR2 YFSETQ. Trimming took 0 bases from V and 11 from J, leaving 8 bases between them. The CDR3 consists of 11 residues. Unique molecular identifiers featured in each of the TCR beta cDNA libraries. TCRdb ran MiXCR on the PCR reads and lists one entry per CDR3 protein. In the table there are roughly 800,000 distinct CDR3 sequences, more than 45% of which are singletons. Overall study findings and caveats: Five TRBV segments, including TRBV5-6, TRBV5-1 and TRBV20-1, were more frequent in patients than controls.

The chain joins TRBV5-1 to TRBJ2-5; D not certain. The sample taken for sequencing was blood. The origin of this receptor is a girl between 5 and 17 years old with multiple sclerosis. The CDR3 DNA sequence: TGCGCCAGCAGCTTGGGCGAGAAGCAGTACTTC. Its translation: CASSLGEKQYF.